This T cell receptor beta chain emerged from a study of CD4 T cells in relation to SARS-CoV-2 and coronaviruses. This clone has a single count. TCRdb keeps only in-frame clones here, not all; method: immunoSEQ multiplex PCR. This sample has about 59,000 clones, with roughly 90% found just once. Before the COVID-19 pandemic, during about 2010-2019, CD4+ T cells were taken from unexposed donors. The CDR3 length is 13 residues. Germline V gene sequence: CDR1 SGHRS, CDR2 YFSETQ. V was pared by 1 base and J by 1 base, with 0 bases between. This receptor was taken from a human donor in good health. The sample taken for sequencing was memory CD4+ T cells from PBMCs. The chain couples TRBV5-1 to TRBJ2-6; D call uncertain. This CDR3 is CASSLSGANVLTF. The CDR3 DNA sequence: TGCGCCAGCAGCTTGTCTGGGGCCAACGTCCTGACTTTC.